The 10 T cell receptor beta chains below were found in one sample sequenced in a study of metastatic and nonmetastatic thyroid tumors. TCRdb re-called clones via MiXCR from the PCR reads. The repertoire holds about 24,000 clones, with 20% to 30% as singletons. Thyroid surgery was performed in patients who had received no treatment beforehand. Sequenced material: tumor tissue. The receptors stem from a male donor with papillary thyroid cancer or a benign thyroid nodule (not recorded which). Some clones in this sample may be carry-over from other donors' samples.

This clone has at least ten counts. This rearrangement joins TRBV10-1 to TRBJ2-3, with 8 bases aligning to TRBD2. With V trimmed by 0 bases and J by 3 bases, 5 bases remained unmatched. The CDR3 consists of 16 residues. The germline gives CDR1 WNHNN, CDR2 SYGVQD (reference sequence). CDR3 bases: TGCGCCAGCAGTGAGTCCGGGACTAGTGATACAGATACGCAGTATTTT. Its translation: CASSESGTSDTDTQYF.

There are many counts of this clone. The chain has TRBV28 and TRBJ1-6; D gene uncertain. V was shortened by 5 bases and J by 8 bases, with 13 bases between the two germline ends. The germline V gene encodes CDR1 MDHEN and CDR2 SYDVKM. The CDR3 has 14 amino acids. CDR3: CASSSRAGDSPLHF. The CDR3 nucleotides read TGTGCCAGCAGTAGCCGCGCCGGAGATTCACCCCTCCACTTT.

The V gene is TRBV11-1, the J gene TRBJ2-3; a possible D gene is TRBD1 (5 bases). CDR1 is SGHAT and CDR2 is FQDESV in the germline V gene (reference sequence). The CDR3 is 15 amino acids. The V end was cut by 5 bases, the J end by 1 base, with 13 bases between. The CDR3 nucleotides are TGTGCCAGCAGCCCCCAGGGCTGGGGCACAGATACGCAGTATTTT. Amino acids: CASSPQGWGTDTQYF.

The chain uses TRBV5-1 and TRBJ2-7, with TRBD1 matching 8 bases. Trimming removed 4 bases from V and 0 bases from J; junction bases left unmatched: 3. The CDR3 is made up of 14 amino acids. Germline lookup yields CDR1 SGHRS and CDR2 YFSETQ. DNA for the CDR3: TGCGCCAGCAGCCGGACAGGGACCTCCTACGAGCAGTACTTC. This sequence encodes CASSRTGTSYEQYF.

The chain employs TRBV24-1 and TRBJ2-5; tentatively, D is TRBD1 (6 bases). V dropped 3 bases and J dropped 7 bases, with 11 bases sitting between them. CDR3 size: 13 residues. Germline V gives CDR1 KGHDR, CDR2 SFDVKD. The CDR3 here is CATSDTLRGTQYF. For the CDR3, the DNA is TGTGCCACCAGTGATACCCTCAGGGGGACCCAGTACTTC.

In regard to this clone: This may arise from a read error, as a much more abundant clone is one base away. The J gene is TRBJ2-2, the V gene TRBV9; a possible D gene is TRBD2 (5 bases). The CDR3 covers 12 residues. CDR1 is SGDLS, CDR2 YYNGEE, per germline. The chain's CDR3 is CASSVSTGELSF. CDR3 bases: TGTGCCAGCAGCGTATCCACCGGGGAGCTGTCTTTT.

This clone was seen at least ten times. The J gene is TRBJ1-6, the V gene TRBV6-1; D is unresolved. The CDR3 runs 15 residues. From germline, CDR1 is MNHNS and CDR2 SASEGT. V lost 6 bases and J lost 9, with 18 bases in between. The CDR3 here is CASRPDPGSISPLHF. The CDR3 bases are TGTGCCAGCAGACCGGACCCGGGGTCAATTTCACCCCTCCACTTT.

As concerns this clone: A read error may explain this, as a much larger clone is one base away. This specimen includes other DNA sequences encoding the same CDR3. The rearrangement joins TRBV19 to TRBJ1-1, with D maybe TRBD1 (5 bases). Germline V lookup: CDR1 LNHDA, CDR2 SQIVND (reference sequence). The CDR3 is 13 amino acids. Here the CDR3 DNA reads TGTGCCAGTAGTATGACAGTGAACACTGAGGCTTTCTTT. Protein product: CASSMTVNTEAFF.

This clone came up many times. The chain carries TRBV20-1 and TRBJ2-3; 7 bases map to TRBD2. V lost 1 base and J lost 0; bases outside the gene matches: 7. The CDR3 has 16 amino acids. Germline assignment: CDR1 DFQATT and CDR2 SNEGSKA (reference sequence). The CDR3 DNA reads TGCAGTGCTAGAGGGGGGAATAGCGGGAGCACAGATACGCAGTATTTT. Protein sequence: CSARGGNSGSTDTQYF.

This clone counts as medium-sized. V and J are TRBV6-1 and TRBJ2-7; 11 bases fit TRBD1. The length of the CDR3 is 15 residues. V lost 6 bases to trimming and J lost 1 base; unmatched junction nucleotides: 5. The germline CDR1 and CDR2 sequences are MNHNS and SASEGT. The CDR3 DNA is TGTGCCAGCAGGAGGGACAGGGGGGGGTCCTACGAGCAGTACTTC. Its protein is CASRRDRGGSYEQYF.